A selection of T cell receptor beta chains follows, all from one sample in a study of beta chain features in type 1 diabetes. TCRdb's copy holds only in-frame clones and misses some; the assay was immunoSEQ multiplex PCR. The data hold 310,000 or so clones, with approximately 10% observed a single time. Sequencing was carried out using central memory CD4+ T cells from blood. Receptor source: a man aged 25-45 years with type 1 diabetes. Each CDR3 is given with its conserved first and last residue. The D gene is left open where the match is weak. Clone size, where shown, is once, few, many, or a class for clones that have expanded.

DNA: TGTGCCTGGAGTGACAGGGCTCAGCCCCAGCATTTT
CDR3: CAWSDRAQPQHF
D: -
J: TRBJ1-5
size: -
V: TRBV30

DNA: TGTGCCAGCAAGGGACAGGGGGCCGGGGAGCTGTTTTTT
CDR3: CASKGQGAGELFF
D: TRBD1
J: TRBJ2-2
size: few
V: TRBV25-1

DNA: TGTGCCAGCAGTTGGGAACCGGGGTCCTACGAGCAGTACTTC
CDR3: CASSWEPGSYEQYF
D: -
J: TRBJ2-7
size: few
V: TRBV27

DNA: TGTGCCAGCACAGGGACACCCCAAGAGACCCAGTACTTC
CDR3: CASTGTPQETQYF
D: -
J: TRBJ2-5
size: -
V: TRBV6-1

DNA: TGTGCCAGCAGTTTATCGCTTTCGGCATTTGGTGAGGCCAACGTCCTGACTTTC
CDR3: CASSLSLSAFGEANVLTF
D: -
J: TRBJ2-6
size: -
V: TRBV27

DNA: TGTGCCAGCAGCCCACGGGGGGGCCTCGGTCACAATGAGCAGTTCTTC
CDR3: CASSPRGGLGHNEQFF
D: TRBD2
J: TRBJ2-1
size: few
V: TRBV7-2

DNA: TGTGCCTGGGATCGAACAGACAGGGGAGATACGCAGTATTTT
CDR3: CAWDRTDRGDTQYF
D: TRBD1
J: TRBJ2-3
size: few
V: TRBV30

DNA: TGTGCCAGCAGCCACCTTGCGACTCAGTACTTC
CDR3: CASSHLATQYF
D: -
J: TRBJ2-5
size: few
V: TRBV7-8

DNA: TGCGCCAGCAGCTTGGGTACACAGGGTACTAACTATGGCTACACCTTC
CDR3: CASSLGTQGTNYGYTF
D: -
J: TRBJ1-2
size: -
V: TRBV5-1

DNA: TGTGCCAGCGGATCCCCCCCCCACAATGAGCAGTTCTTC
CDR3: CASGSPPHNEQFF
D: -
J: TRBJ2-1
size: -
V: TRBV6-5

DNA: TGTGCCAGCAGTCAGGATTGGGCAGGCACTGAAGCTTTCTTT
CDR3: CASSQDWAGTEAFF
D: -
J: TRBJ1-1
size: -
V: TRBV7-9

DNA: TGTGCCAGCAAAGAGGGCCGGAGTGAGCAGTTCTTC
CDR3: CASKEGRSEQFF
D: -
J: TRBJ2-1
size: -
V: TRBV28

DNA: TGTGCCAGCAGCCCGGACAGGGTAGTCAAAAACATTCAGTACTTC
CDR3: CASSPDRVVKNIQYF
D: TRBD1
J: TRBJ2-4
size: -
V: TRBV7-8

DNA: TGTGCCAGCAGCCAACGGGACGGAGAGTACGAGCAGTACTTC
CDR3: CASSQRDGEYEQYF
D: -
J: TRBJ2-7
size: -
V: TRBV6-5

DNA: TGTGCCAGCAGTGGGGGACAGATTAGCAATCAGCCCCAGCATTTT
CDR3: CASSGGQISNQPQHF
D: TRBD1
J: TRBJ1-5
size: -
V: TRBV2

DNA: TGCGCCAGCAGAGTGGCAGCTGGGGCCAACGTCCTGACTTTC
CDR3: CASRVAAGANVLTF
D: -
J: TRBJ2-6
size: many
V: TRBV5-1

DNA: TGTGCCAGCAGACAGGGTTCGGATCAGCCCCAGCATTTT
CDR3: CASRQGSDQPQHF
D: -
J: TRBJ1-5
size: -
V: TRBV28

DNA: TGTGCCTGGAGTAACCTGGGTTATAGCAATCAGCCCCAGCATTTT
CDR3: CAWSNLGYSNQPQHF
D: -
J: TRBJ1-5
size: few
V: TRBV30

DNA: TGTGCCACCGAGGGAGGCGGGGGGACCACAGATACGCAGTATTTT
CDR3: CATEGGGGTTDTQYF
D: TRBD2
J: TRBJ2-3
size: -
V: TRBV5-6

DNA: TGCAGCGGGGGACAAGCGAACACCGGGGAGCTGTTTTTT
CDR3: CSGGQANTGELFF
D: -
J: TRBJ2-2
size: -
V: TRBV29-1

DNA: TGTGCTAGTGGTTTGGTAAAAGCGGGGGCGGATACGCAGTATTTT
CDR3: CASGLVKAGADTQYF
D: TRBD2
J: TRBJ2-3
size: few
V: TRBV12-5

DNA: TGTGCCAGCAGCGGGACCTCTACTCGTGGGGAGACCCAGTACTTC
CDR3: CASSGTSTRGETQYF
D: -
J: TRBJ2-5
size: -
V: TRBV6-1

DNA: TGTGCCAGCAGCGTAGAGGGCAGGGGGCGCGACACCGGGGAGCTGTTTTTT
CDR3: CASSVEGRGRDTGELFF
D: TRBD1
J: TRBJ2-2
size: many
V: TRBV9

DNA: TGTGCCAGCAGCTTAGTGCTTGGAGCAAGCTCTAACTATGGCTACACCTTC
CDR3: CASSLVLGASSNYGYTF
D: -
J: TRBJ1-2
size: -
V: TRBV7-2

DNA: TGTGCCAGCAGCCAGTCCTATGGCTACACCTTC
CDR3: CASSQSYGYTF
D: -
J: TRBJ1-2
size: many
V: TRBV2

DNA: TGTGCCAGCAGTTTAGCCTCCTCCGCCACTGAAGCTTTCTTT
CDR3: CASSLASSATEAFF
D: -
J: TRBJ1-1
size: many
V: TRBV28

DNA: TGTGCCTGGGGGACAGGGCATCAGCCCCAGCATTTT
CDR3: CAWGTGHQPQHF
D: TRBD1
J: TRBJ1-5
size: few
V: TRBV30

DNA: TGCAGCTCACCGGAAAACACTGAAGCTTTCTTT
CDR3: CSSPENTEAFF
D: -
J: TRBJ1-1
size: few
V: TRBV20-1

DNA: TGTGCCAGCAGCGGCCGACAGGGGTCTAATGAAAAACTGTTTTTT
CDR3: CASSGRQGSNEKLFF
D: TRBD1
J: TRBJ1-4
size: -
V: TRBV9

DNA: TGTGCCAGCAGCTTGGGCCGATACGAGCAGTACTTC
CDR3: CASSLGRYEQYF
D: -
J: TRBJ2-7
size: -
V: TRBV28